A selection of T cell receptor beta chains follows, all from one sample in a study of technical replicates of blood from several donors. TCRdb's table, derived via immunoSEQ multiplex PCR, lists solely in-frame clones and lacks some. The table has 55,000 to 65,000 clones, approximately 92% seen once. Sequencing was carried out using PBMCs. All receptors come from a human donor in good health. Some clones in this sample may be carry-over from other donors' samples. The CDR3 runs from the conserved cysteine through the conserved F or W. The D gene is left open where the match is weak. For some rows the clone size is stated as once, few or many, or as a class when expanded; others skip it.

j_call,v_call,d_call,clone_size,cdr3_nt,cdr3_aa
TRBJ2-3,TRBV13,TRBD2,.,TGTGCCAGCAGCTATGGGACTAGCGGGAGACCAGATACGCAGTATTTT,CASSYGTSGRPDTQYF
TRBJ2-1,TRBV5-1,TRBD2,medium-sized,TGCGCCAGCAGCCGTAGCGGGGGGTTCAATGAGCAGTTCTTC,CASSRSGGFNEQFF
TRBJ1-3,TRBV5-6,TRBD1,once,TGTGCCAGTTTCGTACAGGGGTTGAACACCATATATTTT,CASFVQGLNTIYF
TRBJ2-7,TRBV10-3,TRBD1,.,TGTGCCACCCGGACAGGGGGAAGCTCCTACGAGCAGTACTTC,CATRTGGSSYEQYF
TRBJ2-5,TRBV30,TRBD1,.,TGTGCCTGGGATACAGGGGCAGAGACCCAGTACTTC,CAWDTGAETQYF
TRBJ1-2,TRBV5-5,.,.,TGTGCCAGCAGCCGGCGGGGCAACTATGGCTACACCTTC,CASSRRGNYGYTF
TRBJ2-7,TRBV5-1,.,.,TGCGCCAGCAGCCCCCGTGTGCGCTCCTACGAGCAGTACTTC,CASSPRVRSYEQYF
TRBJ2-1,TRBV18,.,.,TGTGCCAGCTCACCGTACACCGACAATGAGCAGTTCTTC,CASSPYTDNEQFF
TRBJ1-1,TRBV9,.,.,TGTGCCAGCAGCGTAGCTACGGGGGAGAGGGCTTTCTTT,CASSVATGERAFF
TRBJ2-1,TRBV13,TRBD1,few,TGTGCCAGCAGCCGTACGGGACAGCTTTACAATGAGCAGTTCTTC,CASSRTGQLYNEQFF
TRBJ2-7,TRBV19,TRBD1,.,TGTGCCAGTAGTAGAACAGGGGCGACCTACGAGCAGTACTTC,CASSRTGATYEQYF
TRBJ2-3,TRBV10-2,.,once,TGCGCCAGCAGTGAGTCGATCAGGGTACCAGATACGCAGTATTTT,CASSESIRVPDTQYF
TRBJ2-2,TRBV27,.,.,TGTGCCAGCAGTTTTGGGGGGGCCACGTCCGGGGAGCTGTTTTTT,CASSFGGATSGELFF
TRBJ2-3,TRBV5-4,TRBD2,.,TGTGCCAGCAGCCCGCGGGGGGGGCCGGTTAGAAGGAAGACAGATACGCAGTATTTT,CASSPRGGPVRRKTDTQYF
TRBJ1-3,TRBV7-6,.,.,TGTGCCAGCAGCTTAGGGACAGACAAGCGAAACACCATATATTTT,CASSLGTDKRNTIYF
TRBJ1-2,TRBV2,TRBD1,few,TGTGCCAGCAGTGAGGACAGGGGGCGCGGCTACACCTTC,CASSEDRGRGYTF
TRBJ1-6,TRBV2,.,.,TGTGCCAGCAGTGAAGGAAGGGGGGGCAATTCACCCCTCCACTTT,CASSEGRGGNSPLHF
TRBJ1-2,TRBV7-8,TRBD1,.,TGTGCCAGCAGCTTAAACACCGGGACAGACTATGGCTACACCTTC,CASSLNTGTDYGYTF
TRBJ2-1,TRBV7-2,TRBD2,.,TGTGCCAGCAGCTTATCCCAGGGACTAGCGGATCCCTACAATGAGCAGTTCTTC,CASSLSQGLADPYNEQFF
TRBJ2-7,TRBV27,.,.,TGTGCCAGCAGTTTATCGGAGACCTACGAGCAGTACTTC,CASSLSETYEQYF
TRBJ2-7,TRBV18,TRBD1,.,TGTGCCAGCTCACCACCGACAGGGGTCGGATCCTACGAGCAGTACTTC,CASSPPTGVGSYEQYF
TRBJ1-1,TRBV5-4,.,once,TGTGCCAGCAGCTTGGAAGCAGACATGCTAACTGTTGAAGCTTTCTTT,CASSLEADMLTVEAFF
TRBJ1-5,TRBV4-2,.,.,TGTGCCAGCAGCCAAGGAAGGGGTGGTCAGCCCCAGCATTTT,CASSQGRGGQPQHF
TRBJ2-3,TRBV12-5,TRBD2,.,TGTGCTAGTGGTTTGGTACGGGAGACTAGCGGGGGCACAGATACGCAGTATTTT,CASGLVRETSGGTDTQYF
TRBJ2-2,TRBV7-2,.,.,TGTGCCAGCACAACCAGACAGGCTATCACCGGGGAGCTGTTTTTT,CASTTRQAITGELFF
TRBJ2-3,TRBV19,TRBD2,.,TGTGCCAGTAGTCTTTCGGGGGGAGGCACAGATACGCAGTATTTT,CASSLSGGGTDTQYF
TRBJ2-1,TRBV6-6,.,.,TGTGCCAGCAGTCGCGGGGGCAGAGCCAATGAGCAGTTCTTC,CASSRGGRANEQFF
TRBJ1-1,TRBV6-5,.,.,TGTGCCAGCAGAACCCATTTGGGGGCGCGCACTGAAGCTTTCTTT,CASRTHLGARTEAFF
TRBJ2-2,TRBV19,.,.,TGTGCCAGTAGTATTCCACGGGACACCGGGGAGCTGTTTTTT,CASSIPRDTGELFF
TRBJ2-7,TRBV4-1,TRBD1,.,TGCGCCAGCAGCCCTAGACAGGGGGGTGAGCAGTACTTC,CASSPRQGGEQYF
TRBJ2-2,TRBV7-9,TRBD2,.,TGTGCCAGCAACCAAGACGGGGAGGGAACCGGGGAGCTGTTTTTT,CASNQDGEGTGELFF
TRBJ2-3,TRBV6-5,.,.,TGTGCCAGCAGTTACACGGGTAATACGCAGTATTTT,CASSYTGNTQYF
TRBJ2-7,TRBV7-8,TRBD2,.,TGTGCCAGCAGCTTAGATTCCAGCGGGAGTAGGGGCGAGCAGTACTTC,CASSLDSSGSRGEQYF
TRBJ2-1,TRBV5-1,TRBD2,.,TGCGCCAGCAGCACCTTGGCGGGGGGGCCCTACAATGAGCAGTTCTTC,CASSTLAGGPYNEQFF
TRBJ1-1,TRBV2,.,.,TGTGCCAGCAGTGGGCAGGGCCGCACTGAAGCTTTCTTT,CASSGQGRTEAFF
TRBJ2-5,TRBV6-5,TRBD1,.,TGTGCCAGCAACAGGGGGCGTGAGACCCAGTACTTC,CASNRGRETQYF
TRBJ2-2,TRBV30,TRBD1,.,TGTGCCAGGGACAGGGCGGACACCGGGGAGCTGTTTTTT,CARDRADTGELFF
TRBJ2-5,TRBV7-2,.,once,TGTGCCAGCAGCTCCGACAGGCAGACCCAGTACTTC,CASSSDRQTQYF
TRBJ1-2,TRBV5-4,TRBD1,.,TGTGCCAGCAGCTCGACAGGGAGAGTCAACTATGGCTACACCTTC,CASSSTGRVNYGYTF
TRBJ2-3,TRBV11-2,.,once,TGTGCCAGCAGCGGGGGGAGAGATACGCAGTATTTT,CASSGGRDTQYF
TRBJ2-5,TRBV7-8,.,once,TGTGCCAGCTCCGGGCAAGAGACCCAGTACTTC,CASSGQETQYF
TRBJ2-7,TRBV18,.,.,TGTGCCAGCTCACCACAGGGGTCCTACGAGCAGTACTTC,CASSPQGSYEQYF
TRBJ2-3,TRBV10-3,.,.,TGTGCCACGGGGGTGGGCACAGATACGCAGTATTTT,CATGVGTDTQYF
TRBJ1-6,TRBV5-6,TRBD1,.,TGTGCCAGCAGCTTGGTGCAGGGGGCCAATAATTCACCCCTCCACTTT,CASSLVQGANNSPLHF
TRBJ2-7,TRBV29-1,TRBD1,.,TGCAGCGCCCCGGGACAGGGGAGTGAGCAGTACTTC,CSAPGQGSEQYF
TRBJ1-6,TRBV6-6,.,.,TGTGCCAGCAGTTCATCAGGGAATTCACCCCTCCACTTT,CASSSSGNSPLHF
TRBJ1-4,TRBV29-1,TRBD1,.,TGCAGCGCGACAGGGGAAAATGAAAAACTGTTTTTT,CSATGENEKLFF
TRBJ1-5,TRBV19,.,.,TGTGCCAGTAGTATAAAGAGAGGGAATCAGCCCCAGCATTTT,CASSIKRGNQPQHF
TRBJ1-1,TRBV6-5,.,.,TGTGCCAGCAGTTACTCGATCATCGGGGGGGCTGAAGCTTTCTTT,CASSYSIIGGAEAFF
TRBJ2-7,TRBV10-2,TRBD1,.,TGCGCCAGCAGACCGGGACAGGGGGTCTACGAGCAGTACTTC,CASRPGQGVYEQYF
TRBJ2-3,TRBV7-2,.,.,TGTGCCAGCAGCTCACGCGGGCGACGAAGCACAGATACGCAGTATTTT,CASSSRGRRSTDTQYF